This passage covers 8 T cell receptor beta chains from one sample sequenced in a study of control samples from healthy donors and cancer patients. The repertoire was sequenced with immunoSEQ multiplex PCR; TCRdb's copy has only in-frame clones and lacks some. The sample has around 190,000 clones; roughly 92% are singletons. Source material: blood. These TCRs come from a man aged 25-40 years in good health.

J is TRBJ2-7 and V is TRBV11-2; 10 bases align to TRBD2. Unmatched junction bases numbered 9, after V lost 4 bases and J lost 6 bases. Germline V gene lookup returns CDR1 SGHAT and CDR2 FQNNGV. The CDR3 covers 15 residues. The CDR3 sequence is CASSWEAGGLGEQYF. The DNA for the CDR3 is TGTGCCAGCAGCTGGGAAGCGGGGGGGCTTGGCGAGCAGTACTTC.

The J gene is TRBJ1-2, the V gene TRBV23-1, with TRBD1 identical over 7 bases. TRBV23-1 is placed among ORFs of uncertain function. The CDR3 runs 14 residues. The V segment lost 2 bases and the J segment 6 bases; nucleotides outside the gene matches: 6. The CDR3 is CASSQHRGVDGYTF. The CDR3 DNA follows: TGCGCCAGCAGTCAACACAGGGGTGTGGATGGCTACACCTTC.

The chain has TRBV6-5 and TRBJ2-7, with 8 bases aligning to TRBD1. V was clipped by 4 bases and J by 0 bases; unmatched bases: 5. Germline V CDR1 and CDR2: MNHEY, SVGAGI. This CDR3 is built from 15 residues. The CDR3 is CASSSAGTGSYEQYF. CDR3 in DNA: TGTGCCAGCAGTTCTGCCGGGACAGGCTCCTACGAGCAGTACTTC.

The genes are TRBV27 and TRBJ1-1, with 7 bases aligning to TRBD1. Germline V gives CDR1 MNHEY, CDR2 SMNVEV (reference sequence). The V gene end was trimmed by 7 bases and the J gene end by 4 bases; junction bases not matched to a gene: 12. This CDR3 is 15 amino acids long. The CDR3 here is CASTSQAQGGTEAFF. The DNA of the CDR3 is TGTGCCAGCACCTCACAGGCGCAGGGGGGCACTGAAGCTTTCTTT.

The rearrangement joins TRBV10-1 to TRBJ2-1; D is uncertain. The CDR3 has 15 amino acids. V was clipped by 0 bases and J by 0 bases, with 6 bases between them. CDR1 is WNHNN and CDR2 is SYGVQD in the germline V gene (reference sequence). CDR3 residues: CASSESTGSYNEQFF. For the CDR3, the DNA is TGCGCCAGCAGTGAGTCGACCGGCTCCTACAATGAGCAGTTCTTC.

The gene calls are TRBV5-1 and TRBJ2-3, with unresolved D. CDR1 and CDR2 (germline): SGHRS, YFSETQ. The CDR3 has 12 amino acids. V lost 0 bases and J lost 4, with 3 bases in between. CDR3 sequence (DNA): TGCGCCAGCAGCTTGGGTGCAGATACGCAGTATTTT. Its translation is CASSLGADTQYF.

The V gene is TRBV29-1, the J gene TRBJ2-5; D remains ambiguous. V was clipped by 7 bases and J by 5 bases, with 17 bases between them. Germline CDR1 SQVTM, CDR2 ANQGSEA. There are 13 residues in the CDR3. CDR3 nucleotide sequence: TGCAGCGCAAGGTCGGCCAGTCGGGAGACCCAGTACTTC. Amino acids: CSARSASRETQYF.

The chain carries TRBV11-2 and TRBJ1-2, with unresolved D. Germline CDR1 reads SGHAT; CDR2 reads FQNNGV. The CDR3 has 15 amino acids. V was pared by 2 bases and J by 2 bases, with 12 bases between. CDR3 protein: CASSLSRALNYGYTF. In nucleotides, the CDR3 is TGTGCCAGCAGCTTAAGTAGGGCCTTAAACTATGGCTACACCTTC. The complete variable domain, with remaining parts taken from reference TRBV11-2 and TRBJ1-2, reads EAGVAQSPRYKIIEKRQSVAFWCNPISGHATLYWYQQILGQGPKLLIQFQNNGVVDDSQLPKDRFSAERLKGVDSTLKIQPAKLEDSAVYLCASSLSRALNYGYTFGSGTRLTVV.